The entry below gives a single TCR beta chain sequence along with its context. Antigen: not known. These data belong to a study of blood T cell dynamics during melanoma immunotherapy. About the study: Standard first-line treatment here was pembrolizumab or nivolumab plus ipilimumab in metastatic melanoma.

Study observations and caveats: Disease-control patients' PBMC repertoires became either more clonal or more diverse at W3.

Clones were sequenced by immunoSEQ multiplex PCR, and TCRdb holds only the in-frame ones, with some missing. The sample has approximately 28,000 clones, 80% to 85% seen once. Indicated time point: week 3, after first cycle of checkpoint inhibitor. Samples come from before therapy and from week 3 after the first blockade cycle. Patients with prior systemic cancer treatment, concomitant immunosuppressants, or other active malignancies were excluded. The sequencing here drew on blood, taken from a patient treated with checkpoint blockade. The sequence derives from a human donor with melanoma.

CDR3 sequence (DNA): TGTGCCAGCAGTCCTAGCGGGGGGCGGCAAGAGACCCAGTACTTC. Translation gives CASSPSGGRQETQYF. J is TRBJ2-5 and V is TRBV7-2, with 11 bases fitting TRBD2. Germline-derived CDR1 and CDR2 are SGHTA and FQGNSA. V trimming: 6 bases; J trimming: 2 bases; junction bases outside the gene matches: 5. The CDR3 runs to 15 residues.